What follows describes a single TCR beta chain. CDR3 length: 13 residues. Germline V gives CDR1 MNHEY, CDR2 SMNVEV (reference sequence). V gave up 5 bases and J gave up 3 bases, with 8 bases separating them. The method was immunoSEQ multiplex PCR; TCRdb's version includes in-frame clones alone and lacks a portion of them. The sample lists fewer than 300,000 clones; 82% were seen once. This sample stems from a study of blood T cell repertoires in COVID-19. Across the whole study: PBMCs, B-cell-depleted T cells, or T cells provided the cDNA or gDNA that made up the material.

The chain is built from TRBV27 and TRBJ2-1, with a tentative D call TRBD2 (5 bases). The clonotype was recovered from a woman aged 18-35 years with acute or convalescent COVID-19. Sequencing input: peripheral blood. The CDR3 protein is CASSRRSYNEQFF. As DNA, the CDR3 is TGTGCCAGCAGTCGGAGGAGCTACAATGAGCAGTTCTTC.